The 13 T cell receptor beta chains listed next were all sequenced from one sample in a study of cytomegalovirus exposure and HLA in healthy donors. Primers included in the PCR were 60 Vbeta and 13 Jbeta primers. Profiled with immunoSEQ multiplex PCR; TCRdb holds only in-frame clones, not every one. The table shows 100,000 to 150,000 clones, with approximately 80% occurring only once. Source material: PBMCs. The receptors were gathered from a man aged 35 to 55 in good health and CMV-seronegative.

This chain links TRBV2 with TRBJ1-2, with 9 nucleotides matching TRBD1. The V and J ends lost 6 bases and 4 bases, in that order; junction bases with no gene match: 6. The germline V gene encodes CDR1 SNHLY and CDR2 FYNNEI. CDR3 size: 14 residues. The CDR3 coding sequence is TGTGCCAGCAGATATGACAGGGGGACCTATGGCTACACCTTC. It translates to CASRYDRGTYGYTF.

The chain uses TRBV20-1 and TRBJ2-7; perhaps TRBD1 as D (6 bases). Germline CDR1 and CDR2: DFQATT and SNEGSKA (reference sequence). Trimming took 0 bases from V and 10 from J, leaving 10 bases between them. The CDR3 length is 11 residues. The CDR3 region is CSARDGQRQYF. CDR3 DNA sequence: TGCAGTGCTAGAGACGGACAGAGACAGTACTTC.

CDR3 nucleotides: TGCGCCAGCAGCGTATCTCAGTCCTCTGGAAACACCATATATTTT. It is translated as CASSVSQSSGNTIYF. The genes are TRBV5-1 and TRBJ1-3; D unresolved. V was shortened by 4 bases and J by 0 bases, with 11 bases between the two germline ends. The CDR3 is made up of 15 amino acids. CDR1 is SGHRS, CDR2 YFSETQ, per germline.

V gene TRBV4-3 combines with J gene TRBJ1-6, with D unresolved. This CDR3 contains 16 residues. Germline V CDR1 and CDR2: LGHNA, YSLEER. With 3 bases removed from V and 1 base from J, the gap between germline ends came to 10 bases. The CDR3 bases are TGCGCCAGCAGCCATACGGGGTTTTCCTATAATTCACCCCTCCACTTT. It encodes CASSHTGFSYNSPLHF.

The chain employs TRBV11-2 and TRBJ2-7; 14 positions match TRBD2. This CDR3 spans 18 amino acids. The trim removed 5 bases at V and 0 bases at J, leaving 9 bases unmatched. Germline CDR1 is SGHAT and CDR2 is FQNNGV. The CDR3 sequence: CASSPGTSGGPSSYEQYF. The CDR3 DNA follows: TGTGCCAGCAGCCCCGGGACTAGCGGGGGTCCCAGCTCCTACGAGCAGTACTTC.

This clone was seen only a few times. The chain uses TRBV5-1 and TRBJ2-5; 8 positions agree with TRBD1. After removal of 5 bases from V and 2 bases from J, the junction contained 8 bases not matched to a gene. This CDR3 has 15 amino acids. CDR1 is SGHRS, CDR2 YFSETQ, per germline. The CDR3 loop reads CASRVTGGRQETQYF. Here the CDR3 DNA reads TGCGCCAGCAGGGTTACAGGGGGTAGGCAAGAGACCCAGTACTTC.

This chain joins TRBV19 and TRBJ1-3; D not resolved. Germline CDR1 and CDR2: LNHDA and SQIVND (reference sequence). The germline V and J ends were trimmed by 2 bases and 0 bases, with 5 bases remaining between them. CDR3 length equals 14 residues. The CDR3 here is CASSISVSGNTIYF. DNA for the CDR3: TGTGCCAGTAGTATATCCGTCTCTGGAAACACCATATATTTT.

The chain uses TRBV7-9 and TRBJ2-5; 12 bases map to TRBD1. After removal of 5 bases from V and 5 bases from J, the junction contained 6 bases not matched to a gene. The germline V gene encodes CDR1 SEHNR and CDR2 FQNEAQ (reference sequence). This CDR3 comprises 15 residues. CDR3 bases: TGTGCCAGCAGCAAAACCGGGACAGGGGGCGAGACCCAGTACTTC. Its protein product is CASSKTGTGGETQYF.

The chain has TRBV11-2 and TRBJ2-2, with a tentative D call TRBD2 (6 bases). The germline gives CDR1 SGHAT, CDR2 FQNNGV. V gave up 3 bases and J gave up 4 bases, with 6 bases separating them. The CDR3 is made up of 13 amino acids. CDR3 bases: TGTGCCAGCAGCTTGGGGGGCACCGGGGAGCTGTTTTTT. Protein product: CASSLGGTGELFF.

This chain joins TRBV11-2 and TRBJ2-3; 7 positions match TRBD1. Trimming removed 3 bases from V and 5 bases from J; junction bases left unmatched: 14. This CDR3 is built from 17 residues. CDR1 and CDR2 from the germline V gene are SGHAT and FQNNGV. The CDR3 spells CASSLESGRGKQDTQYF. As DNA, the CDR3 is TGTGCCAGCAGCTTGGAGTCGGGCAGGGGGAAACAAGATACGCAGTATTTT.

As for this clone: A junction end diverges from the germline sequence, so it may reflect a read error. V and J are TRBV5-4 and TRBJ2-6; 10 bases are a match to TRBD1. From germline, CDR1 is SGHNT and CDR2 YYREEE (reference sequence). The CDR3 runs to 18 residues. This chain's CDR3 is CASSSPGQGNFGANGLTF. CDR3 sequence (DNA): TGTGCCAGCAGCTCACCGGGACAGGGGAATTTTGGGGCCAACGGCCTGACTTTC.

The chain is built from TRBV5-8 and TRBJ1-4; D uncertain. The V end lost 0 bases, the J end lost 0 bases, and 6 bases lay between the germline ends. The CDR3 contains 15 residues. CDR1 is SGHTS, CDR2 YDEGEE, per germline. CDR3: CASSLGSSTNEKLFF. CDR3 DNA: TGTGCCAGCAGCTTGGGGAGCTCAACTAATGAAAAACTGTTTTTT.

This clone was seen only a few times. The rearrangement links TRBV7-3 to TRBJ2-3; D is perhaps TRBD2 (5 bases). The germline V and J ends were trimmed by 1 base and 7 bases, with 12 bases remaining between them. CDR1 SGHTA and CDR2 FQGTGA come from the germline V gene. The CDR3 covers 14 residues. The CDR3 loop is CASSLKAEAYTQYF. The CDR3 DNA sequence: TGTGCCAGCAGCTTAAAAGCGGAGGCCTATACGCAGTATTTT.